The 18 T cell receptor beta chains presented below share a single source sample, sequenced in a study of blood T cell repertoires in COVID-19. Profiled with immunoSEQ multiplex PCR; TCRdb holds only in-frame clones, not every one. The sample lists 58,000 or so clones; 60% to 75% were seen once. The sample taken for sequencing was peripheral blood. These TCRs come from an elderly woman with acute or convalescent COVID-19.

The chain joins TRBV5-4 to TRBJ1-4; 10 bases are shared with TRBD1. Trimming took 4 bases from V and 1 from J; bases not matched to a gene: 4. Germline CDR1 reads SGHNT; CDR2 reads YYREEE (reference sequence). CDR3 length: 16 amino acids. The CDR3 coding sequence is TGTGCCAGCAGCACCTGGACAGGGGGAACTAATGAAAAACTGTTTTTT. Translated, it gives CASSTWTGGTNEKLFF.

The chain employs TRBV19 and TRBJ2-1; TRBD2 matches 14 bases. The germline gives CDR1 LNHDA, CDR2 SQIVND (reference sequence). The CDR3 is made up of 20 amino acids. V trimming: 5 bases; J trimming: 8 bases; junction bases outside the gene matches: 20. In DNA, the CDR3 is TGTGCCAGTAGTCTTGGTCGGGGACTAGCGGGAGTTATGGGTGGGGATGAGCAGTTCTTC. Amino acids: CASSLGRGLAGVMGGDEQFF.

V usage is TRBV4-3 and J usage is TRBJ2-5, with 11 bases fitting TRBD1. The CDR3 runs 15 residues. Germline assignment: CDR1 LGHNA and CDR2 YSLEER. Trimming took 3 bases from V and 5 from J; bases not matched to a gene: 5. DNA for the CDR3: TGCGCCAGCAGCCAGGAATGGACAGGGGGCGAGACCCAGTACTTC. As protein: CASSQEWTGGETQYF.

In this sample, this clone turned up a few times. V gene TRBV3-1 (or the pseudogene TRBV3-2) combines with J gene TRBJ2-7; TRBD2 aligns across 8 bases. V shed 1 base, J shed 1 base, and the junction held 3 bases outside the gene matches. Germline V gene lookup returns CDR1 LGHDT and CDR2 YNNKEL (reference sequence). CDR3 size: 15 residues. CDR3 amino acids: CASSQVAGGSYEQYF. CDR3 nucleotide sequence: TGTGCCAGCAGCCAAGTGGCGGGAGGTTCCTACGAGCAGTACTTC.

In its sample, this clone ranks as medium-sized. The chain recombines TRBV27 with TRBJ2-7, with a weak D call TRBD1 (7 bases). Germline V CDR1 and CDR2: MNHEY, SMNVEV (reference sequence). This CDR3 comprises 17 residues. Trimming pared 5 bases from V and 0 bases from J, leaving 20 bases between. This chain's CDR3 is CASSPSTRQGGSYEQYF. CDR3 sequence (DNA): TGTGCCAGCAGTCCGAGTACACGACAGGGAGGCTCCTACGAGCAGTACTTC.

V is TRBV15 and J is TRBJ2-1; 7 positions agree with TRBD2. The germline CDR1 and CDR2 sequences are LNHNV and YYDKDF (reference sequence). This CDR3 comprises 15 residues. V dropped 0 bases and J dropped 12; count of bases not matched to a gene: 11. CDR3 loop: CATSRDLEAGDGQFF. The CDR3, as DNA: TGTGCCACCAGCAGAGATCTCGAGGCGGGAGATGGGCAGTTCTTC.

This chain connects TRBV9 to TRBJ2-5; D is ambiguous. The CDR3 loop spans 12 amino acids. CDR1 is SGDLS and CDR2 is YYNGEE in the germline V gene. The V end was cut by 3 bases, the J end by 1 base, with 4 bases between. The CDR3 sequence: CASSASQETQYF. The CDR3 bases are TGTGCCAGCAGCGCATCCCAAGAGACCCAGTACTTC.

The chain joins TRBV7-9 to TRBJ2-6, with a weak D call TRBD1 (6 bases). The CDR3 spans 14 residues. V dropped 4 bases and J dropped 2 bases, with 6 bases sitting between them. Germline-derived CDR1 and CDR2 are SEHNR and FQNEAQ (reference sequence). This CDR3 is CASSSGAGANVLTF. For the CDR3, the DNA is TGTGCCAGCAGCTCAGGGGCTGGGGCCAACGTCCTGACTTTC.

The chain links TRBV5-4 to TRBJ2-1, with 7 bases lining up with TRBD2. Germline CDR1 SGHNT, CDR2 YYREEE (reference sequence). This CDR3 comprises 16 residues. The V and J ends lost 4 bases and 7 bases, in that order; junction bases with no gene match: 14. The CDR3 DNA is TGTGCCAGCAGCGACGACTCCGCGGGAGTGTATAATGAGCAGTTCTTC. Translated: CASSDDSAGVYNEQFF.

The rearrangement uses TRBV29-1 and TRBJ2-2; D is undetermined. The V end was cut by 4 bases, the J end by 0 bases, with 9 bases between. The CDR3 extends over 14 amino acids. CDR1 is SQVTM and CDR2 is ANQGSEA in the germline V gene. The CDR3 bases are TGCAGCGTTGCCACAGCCTCGAACACCGGGGAGCTGTTTTTT. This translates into CSVATASNTGELFF.

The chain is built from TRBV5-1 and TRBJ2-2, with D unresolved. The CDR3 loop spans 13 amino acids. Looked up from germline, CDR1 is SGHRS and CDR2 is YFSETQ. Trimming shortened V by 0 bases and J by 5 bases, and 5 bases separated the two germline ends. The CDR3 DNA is TGCGCCAGCAGCTTGGACAAAACCGGGGAGCTGTTTTTT. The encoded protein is CASSLDKTGELFF.

Here the CDR3 DNA reads TGTGCCAGCAGCCTACAGGGGGATCAGCCCCAGCATTTT. Residues: CASSLQGDQPQHF. The rearrangement uses TRBV3-1 (or the pseudogene TRBV3-2) and TRBJ1-5; 8 nucleotides agree with TRBD1. The germline V gene encodes CDR1 LGHDT and CDR2 YNNKEL (reference sequence). The CDR3 is 13 residues long. With 4 bases clipped from V and 5 bases from J, the junction kept 1 base outside the gene matches.

This CDR3 is CASSLNRGADQPQHF. In nucleotides, the CDR3 is TGTGCCAGCAGCTTGAATCGGGGGGCTGATCAGCCCCAGCATTTT. The V gene is TRBV5-6, the J gene TRBJ1-5, with a possible D match to TRBD1 (6 bases). Germline V lookup: CDR1 SGHDT, CDR2 YYEEEE. The CDR3 has 15 residues. Trimming removed 1 base at V and 5 bases at J, with 13 bases between.

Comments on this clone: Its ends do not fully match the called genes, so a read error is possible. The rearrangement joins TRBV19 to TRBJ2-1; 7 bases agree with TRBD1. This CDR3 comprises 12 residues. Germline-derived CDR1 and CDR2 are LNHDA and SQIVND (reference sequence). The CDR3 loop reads CASSPAQTGFVF. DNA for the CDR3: TGTGCCAGTAGTCCGGCGCAGACAGGGTTCGTCTTC.

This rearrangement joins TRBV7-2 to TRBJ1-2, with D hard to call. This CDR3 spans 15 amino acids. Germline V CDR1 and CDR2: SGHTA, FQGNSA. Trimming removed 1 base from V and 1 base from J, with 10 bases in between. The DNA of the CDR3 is TGTGCCAGCAGCTTAGGCGGCAGTTTTAACTATGGCTACACCTTC. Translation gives CASSLGGSFNYGYTF.

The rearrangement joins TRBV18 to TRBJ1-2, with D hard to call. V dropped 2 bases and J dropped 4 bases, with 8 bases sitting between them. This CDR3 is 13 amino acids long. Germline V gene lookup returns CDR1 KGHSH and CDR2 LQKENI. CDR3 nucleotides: TGTGCCAGCTCACCAAACTTCGGCTATGGCTACACCTTC. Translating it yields CASSPNFGYGYTF. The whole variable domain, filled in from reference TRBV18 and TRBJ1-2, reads NAGVMQNPRHLVRRRGQEARLRCSPMKGHSHVYWYRQLPEEGLKFMVYLQKENIIDESGMPKERFSAEFPKEGPSILRIQQVVRGDSAAYFCASSPNFGYGYTFGSGTRLTVV.

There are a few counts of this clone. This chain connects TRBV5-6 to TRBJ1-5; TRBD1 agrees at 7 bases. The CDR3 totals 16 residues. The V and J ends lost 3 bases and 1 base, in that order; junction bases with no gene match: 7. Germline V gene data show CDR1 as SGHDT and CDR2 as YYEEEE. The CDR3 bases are TGTGCCAGCAGCTGGGGCCAGGGGGTGAGCAATCAGCCCCAGCATTTT. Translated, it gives CASSWGQGVSNQPQHF.

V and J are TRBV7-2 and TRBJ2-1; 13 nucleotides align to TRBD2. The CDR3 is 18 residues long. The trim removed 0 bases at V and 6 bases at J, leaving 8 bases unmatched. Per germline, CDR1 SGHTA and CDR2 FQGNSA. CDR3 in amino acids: CASSLAIRTSGSSNEQFF. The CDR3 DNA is TGTGCCAGCAGCTTAGCCATTAGGACTAGCGGGAGTTCCAATGAGCAGTTCTTC.